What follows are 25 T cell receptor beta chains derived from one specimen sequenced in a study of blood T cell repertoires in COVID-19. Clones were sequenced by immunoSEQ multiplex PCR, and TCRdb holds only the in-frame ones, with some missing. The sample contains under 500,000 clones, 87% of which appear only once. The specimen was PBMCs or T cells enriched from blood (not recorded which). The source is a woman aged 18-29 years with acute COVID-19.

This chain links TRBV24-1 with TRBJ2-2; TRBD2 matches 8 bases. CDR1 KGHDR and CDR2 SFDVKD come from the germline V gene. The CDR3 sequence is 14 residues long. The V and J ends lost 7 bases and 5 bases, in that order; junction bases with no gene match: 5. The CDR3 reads CATSGGAYTGELFF. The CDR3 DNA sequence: TGTGCCACCAGCGGGGGGGCTTATACCGGGGAGCTGTTTTTT.

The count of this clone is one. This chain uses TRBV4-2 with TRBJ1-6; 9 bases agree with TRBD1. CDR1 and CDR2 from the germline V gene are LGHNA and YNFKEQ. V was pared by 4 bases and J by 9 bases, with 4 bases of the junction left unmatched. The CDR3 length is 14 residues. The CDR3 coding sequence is TGTGCCAGCAGCCTTGGGACAGGGTTTTCACCCCTCCACTTT. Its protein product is CASSLGTGFSPLHF.

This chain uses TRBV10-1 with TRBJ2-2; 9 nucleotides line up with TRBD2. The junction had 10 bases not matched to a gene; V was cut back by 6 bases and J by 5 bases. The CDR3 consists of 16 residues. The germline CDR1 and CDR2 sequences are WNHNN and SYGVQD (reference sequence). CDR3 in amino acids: CASSDSGTSSTGELFF. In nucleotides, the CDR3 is TGCGCCAGCAGCGATTCCGGGACTAGCAGTACCGGGGAGCTGTTTTTT.

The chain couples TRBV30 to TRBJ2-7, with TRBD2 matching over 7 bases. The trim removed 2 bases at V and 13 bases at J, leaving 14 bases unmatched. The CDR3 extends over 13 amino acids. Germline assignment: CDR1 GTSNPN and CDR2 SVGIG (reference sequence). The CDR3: CAWSKLAEGQGYF. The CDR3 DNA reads TGTGCCTGGAGTAAGCTAGCGGAGGGCCAGGGATACTTC. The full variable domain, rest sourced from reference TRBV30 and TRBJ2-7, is SQTIHQWPATLVQPVGSPLSLECTVEGTSNPNLYWYRQAAGRGLQLLFYSVGIGQISSEVPQNLSASRPQDRQFILSSKKLLLSDSGFYLCAWSKLAEGQGYFGPGTRLTVT.

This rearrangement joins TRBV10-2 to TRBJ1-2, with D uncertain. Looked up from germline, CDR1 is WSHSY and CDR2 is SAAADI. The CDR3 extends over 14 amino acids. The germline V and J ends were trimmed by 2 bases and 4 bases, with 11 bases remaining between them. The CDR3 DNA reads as TGCGCCAGCAGTGAGCACCCTGTCGGCTATGGCTACACCTTC. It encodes CASSEHPVGYGYTF.

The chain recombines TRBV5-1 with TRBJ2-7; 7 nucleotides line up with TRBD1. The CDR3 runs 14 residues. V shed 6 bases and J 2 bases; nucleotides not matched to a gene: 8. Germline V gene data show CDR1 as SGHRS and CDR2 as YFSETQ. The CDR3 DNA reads TGCGCCAGCAAGAGGGACAGTCAAACCTACGAGCAGTACTTC. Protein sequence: CASKRDSQTYEQYF.

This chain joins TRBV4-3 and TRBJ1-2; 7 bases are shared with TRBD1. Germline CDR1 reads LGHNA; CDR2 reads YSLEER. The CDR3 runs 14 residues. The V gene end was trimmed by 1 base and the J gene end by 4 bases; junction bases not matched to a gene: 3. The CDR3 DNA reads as TGCGCCAGCAGCCAAGGAGGGACAGTCTATGGCTACACCTTC. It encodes CASSQGGTVYGYTF.

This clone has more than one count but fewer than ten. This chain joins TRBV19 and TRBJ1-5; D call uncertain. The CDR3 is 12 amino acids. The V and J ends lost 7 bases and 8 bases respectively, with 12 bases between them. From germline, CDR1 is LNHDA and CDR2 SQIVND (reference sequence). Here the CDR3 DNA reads TGTGCCAGTATGAGGGTCGGTGAGCCCCAGCATTTT. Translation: CASMRVGEPQHF.

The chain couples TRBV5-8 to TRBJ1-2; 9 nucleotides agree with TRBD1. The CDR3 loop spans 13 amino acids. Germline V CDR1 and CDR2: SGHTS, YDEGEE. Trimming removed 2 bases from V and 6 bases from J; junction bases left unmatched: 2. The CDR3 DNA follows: TGTGCCAGCAGCTTTGACAGGGGGGATGGCTACACCTTC. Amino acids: CASSFDRGDGYTF.

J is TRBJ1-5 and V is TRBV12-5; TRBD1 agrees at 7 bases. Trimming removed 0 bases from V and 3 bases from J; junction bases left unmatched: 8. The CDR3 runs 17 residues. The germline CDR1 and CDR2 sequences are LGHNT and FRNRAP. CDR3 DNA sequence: TGTGCTAGTGGTTTGGTAGGGAAACAGGGGCTCAATCAGCCCCAGCATTTT. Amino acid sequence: CASGLVGKQGLNQPQHF. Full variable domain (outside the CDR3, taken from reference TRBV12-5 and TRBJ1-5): DARVTQTPRHKVTEMGQEVTMRCQPILGHNTVFWYRQTMMQGLELLAYFRNRAPLDDSGMPKDRFSAEMPDATLATLKIQPSEPRDSAVYFCASGLVGKQGLNQPQHFGDGTRLSIL.

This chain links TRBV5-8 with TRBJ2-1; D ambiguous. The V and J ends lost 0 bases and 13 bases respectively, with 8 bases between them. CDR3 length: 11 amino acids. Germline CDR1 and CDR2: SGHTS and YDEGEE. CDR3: CASSLGKHQFF. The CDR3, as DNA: TGTGCCAGCAGCTTGGGCAAACATCAGTTCTTC.

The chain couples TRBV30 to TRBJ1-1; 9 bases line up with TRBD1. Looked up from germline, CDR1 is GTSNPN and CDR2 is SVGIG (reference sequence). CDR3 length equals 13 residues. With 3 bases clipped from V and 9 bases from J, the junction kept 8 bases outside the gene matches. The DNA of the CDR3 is TGTGCCTGGAGGCCGGGACAGGGTGGTAAAGCTTTCTTT. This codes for CAWRPGQGGKAFF.

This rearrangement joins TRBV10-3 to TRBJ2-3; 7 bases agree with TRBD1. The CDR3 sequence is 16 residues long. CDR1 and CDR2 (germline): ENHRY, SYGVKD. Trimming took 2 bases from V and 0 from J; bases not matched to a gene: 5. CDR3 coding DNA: TGTGCCATCAGTGAGGGTTTACAGGGGAGCACAGATACGCAGTATTTT. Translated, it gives CAISEGLQGSTDTQYF.

CDR3 residues: CASRTGLAPTGELFF. CDR3 DNA: TGTGCCAGCAGAACGGGACTAGCGCCCACCGGGGAGCTGTTTTTT. The chain links TRBV9 to TRBJ2-2, with 10 bases lining up with TRBD2. Germline loops: CDR1 SGDLS, CDR2 YYNGEE. The CDR3 is 15 residues long. J gave up 4 bases and V 5 bases, and 5 bases lay outside the gene matches.

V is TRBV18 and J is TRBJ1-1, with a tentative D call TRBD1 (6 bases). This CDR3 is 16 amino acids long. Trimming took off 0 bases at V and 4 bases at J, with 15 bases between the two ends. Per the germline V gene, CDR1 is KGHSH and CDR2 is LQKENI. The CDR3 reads CASSPPRGKQGTEAFF. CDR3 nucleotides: TGTGCCAGCTCACCACCGAGAGGGAAACAGGGCACTGAAGCTTTCTTT.

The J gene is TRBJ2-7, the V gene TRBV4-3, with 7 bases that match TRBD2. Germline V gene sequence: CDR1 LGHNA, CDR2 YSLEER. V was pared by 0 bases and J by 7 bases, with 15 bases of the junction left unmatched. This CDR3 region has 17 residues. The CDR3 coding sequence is TGCGCCAGCAGCCAAGAAGGCCGCCGGACTAGACCTACGGAGCAGTACTTC. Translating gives CASSQEGRRTRPTEQYF.

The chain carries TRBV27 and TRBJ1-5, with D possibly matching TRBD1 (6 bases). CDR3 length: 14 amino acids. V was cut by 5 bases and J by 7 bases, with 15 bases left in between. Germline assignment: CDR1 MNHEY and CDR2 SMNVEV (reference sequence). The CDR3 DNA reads TGTGCCAGCAGTAAACGGGACATAGGACAGCCCCAGCATTTT. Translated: CASSKRDIGQPQHF.

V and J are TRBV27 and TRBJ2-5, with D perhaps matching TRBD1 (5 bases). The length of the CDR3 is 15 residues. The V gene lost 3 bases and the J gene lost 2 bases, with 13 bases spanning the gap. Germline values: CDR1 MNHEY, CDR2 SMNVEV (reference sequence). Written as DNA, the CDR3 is TGTGCCAGCAGTTTCCAAGGGCAGGGACAAGAGACCCAGTACTTC. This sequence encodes CASSFQGQGQETQYF.

Written as DNA, the CDR3 is TGCGCCAGCTCCCCTAGCGCCACCGGGGAGCTGTTTTTT. Residues: CASSPSATGELFF. The rearrangement joins TRBV10-2 to TRBJ2-2; D is possibly TRBD2 (6 bases). Germline V gives CDR1 WSHSY, CDR2 SAAADI. The CDR3 runs 13 residues. V was pared by 8 bases and J by 4 bases, with 11 bases between.

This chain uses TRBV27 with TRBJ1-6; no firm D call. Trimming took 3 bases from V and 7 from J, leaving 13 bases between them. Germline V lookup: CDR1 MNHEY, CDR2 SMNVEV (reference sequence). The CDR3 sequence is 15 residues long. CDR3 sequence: CASSFSAGGNSPLHF. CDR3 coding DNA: TGTGCCAGCAGTTTTTCCGCAGGAGGGAATTCACCCCTCCACTTT.

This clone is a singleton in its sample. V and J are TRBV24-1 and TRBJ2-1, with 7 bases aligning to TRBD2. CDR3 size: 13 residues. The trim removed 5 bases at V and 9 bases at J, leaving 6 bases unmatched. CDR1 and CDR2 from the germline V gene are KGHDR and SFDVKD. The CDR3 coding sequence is TGTGCCACCAGTGTCGGCGGGGGAACTGAGCAGTTCTTC. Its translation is CATSVGGGTEQFF.

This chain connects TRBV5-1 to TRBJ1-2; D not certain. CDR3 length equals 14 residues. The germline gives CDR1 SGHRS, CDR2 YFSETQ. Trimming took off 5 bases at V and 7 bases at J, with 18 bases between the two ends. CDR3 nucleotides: TGCGCCAGCAGTCCGGGGTACGAGGGTGGTGGCTACACCTTC. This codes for CASSPGYEGGGYTF.

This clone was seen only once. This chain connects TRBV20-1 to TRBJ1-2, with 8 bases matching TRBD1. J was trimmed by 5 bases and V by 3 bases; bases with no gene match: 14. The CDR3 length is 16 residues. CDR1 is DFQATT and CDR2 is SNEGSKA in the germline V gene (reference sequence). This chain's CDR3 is CSASVVDRGPGYGYTF. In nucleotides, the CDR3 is TGCAGTGCTAGTGTAGTTGACAGGGGACCGGGTTATGGCTACACCTTC.

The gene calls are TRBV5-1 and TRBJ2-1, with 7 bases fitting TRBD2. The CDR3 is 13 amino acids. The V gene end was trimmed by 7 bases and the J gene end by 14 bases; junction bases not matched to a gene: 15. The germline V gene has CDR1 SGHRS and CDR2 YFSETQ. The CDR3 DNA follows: TGCGCCAGCTCGGGGGGAGGCGGGACCGCGGAGTTCTTC. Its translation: CASSGGGGTAEFF. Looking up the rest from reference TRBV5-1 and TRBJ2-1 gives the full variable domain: KAGVTQTPRYLIKTRGQQVTLSCSPISGHRSVSWYQQTPGQGLQFLFEYFSETQRNKGNFPGRFSGRQFSNSRSEMNVSTLELGDSALYLCASSGGGGTAEFFGPGTRLTVL.

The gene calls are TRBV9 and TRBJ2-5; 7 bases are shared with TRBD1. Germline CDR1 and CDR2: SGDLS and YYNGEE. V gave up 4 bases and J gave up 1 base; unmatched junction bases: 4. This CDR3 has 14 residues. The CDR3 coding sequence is TGTGCCAGCAGCTTAGGACAGGCCCAAGAGACCCAGTACTTC. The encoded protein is CASSLGQAQETQYF.